This T cell receptor (beta chain) was retrieved from a study of regulatory T cells in long-lasting Graves disease. Whole-study results and caveats: Under persistent disease, TRBV28, TRBJ1-2 and TRBJ2-5 were used preferentially. Sampling was limited to peripheral blood rather than thyroid tissue. Persistent Graves' patients showed reduced TCR diversity versus newly diagnosed patients.

This clonotype was found a few times. Antigen specificity is unknown. Libraries of TCR beta came from iRepertoire HTBI primers plus Arm-PCR of CDR3 regions. Authors' methods: The samples yielded some 62 TRBV and more than twelve TRBJ segments. MiXCR, run by TCRdb on the multiplex PCR reads, gives a single entry per CDR3 protein. What appears here as the V and J calls and clone size reflects TCRdb's work, not the paper's. Here the sample spans about 660,000 distinct CDR3 sequences, about 30% being singletons. Indicated time point: persistent/refractory GD, antithyroid drugs over 5 years with positive TRAb. TCR sequences were obtained from RNA taken from PBMCs. This CDR3 is built from 17 residues. Deletions cut 3 bases from V and 4 bases from J, with 21 bases between.

The source of this sequence is a female donor with Graves disease. The chain carries TRBV12-3 or TRBV12-4 and TRBJ1-2; D possibly corresponds to TRBD1 (6 bases). The sample was peripheral blood mononuclear cells (PBMCs), taken when the disease was refractory, from a patient treated with antithyroid drugs. CDR3 residues: CASSFGGAGVLPYGYTF. The CDR3, as DNA: TGTGCCAGCAGTTTTGGGGGGGCAGGGGTACTTCCCTATGGCTACACCTTC.